Listed below are T cell receptor beta chains from one sample, sequenced in a study of blood T cell repertoires in COVID-19. Method: immunoSEQ multiplex PCR; TCRdb's copy keeps in-frame clones and lacks some. The sample yields some 200,000 clones, about 85% seen once. The sequenced sample consisted of peripheral blood. These receptor sequences come from a woman between 70 and 85 years old with COVID-19, enrolled during active disease. Both conserved end residues are part of each CDR3. A D gene is named only where the DNA matches it firmly. The size entry is marked missing in some rows and otherwise reads once, few, many or a size class.

d_call clone_size j_call v_call cdr3_nt cdr3_aa
. . TRBJ2-2 TRBV6-5 TGTGCCAGCAGTTCCCTTCTCACGGCCGGGGAGCTGTTTTTT CASSSLLTAGELFF
TRBD1 . TRBJ1-2 TRBV28 TGTGCCAGCAGTCCCCGAACGGGACAGGTCAACTATGGCTACACCTTC CASSPRTGQVNYGYTF
TRBD1 . TRBJ2-7 TRBV27 TGTGCCAGCAGTTCACGGAGACAGGGGGCCTACGAGCAGTACTTC CASSSRRQGAYEQYF
TRBD2 . TRBJ2-7 TRBV2 TGTGCCAGCACCTACGGGGGACTAGCGGCAACCTACGAGCAGTACTTC CASTYGGLAATYEQYF
. . TRBJ2-1 TRBV9 TGTGCCAGCAGCGTAGTGTCTAGTCAGAATGAGCAGTTCTTC CASSVVSSQNEQFF
. . TRBJ1-4 TRBV7-8 TGTGCCAGCAGCGTTCAGAGGGGGACGGGGGAAAAACTGTTTTTT CASSVQRGTGEKLFF
. . TRBJ1-4 TRBV19 TGTGCCACCCACAGTACAGGGTATGAAAAACTGTTTTTT CATHSTGYEKLFF
TRBD1 . TRBJ1-1 TRBV29-1 TGCAGCGTTGAAGACAGGGGGCAGAGCACTGAAGCTTTCTTT CSVEDRGQSTEAFF
TRBD1 . TRBJ1-2 TRBV5-6 TGTGCCAGCAGCCCGGGACAGGGGAACTATGGCTACACCTTC CASSPGQGNYGYTF
TRBD1 . TRBJ2-5 TRBV6-5 TGTGCCAGCAGTTACCACGGGACAGCAGAGACCCAGTACTTC CASSYHGTAETQYF
. . TRBJ2-2 TRBV9 TGTGCCAGCAGCGTAGGACTCGGGACAAACTTATCGCCACACACCGGGGAGCTGTTTTTT CASSVGLGTNLSPHTGELFF
. . TRBJ1-4 TRBV5-5 TGTGCCAGCAGCGGCGGTGCAACTAATGAAAAACTGTTTTTT CASSGGATNEKLFF
. once TRBJ2-1 TRBV5-1 TGCGCCAGCAGCCCCAACGGTCCGGGAGAGCAGTTCTTC CASSPNGPGEQFF
. . TRBJ1-2 TRBV28 TGTGCCAGCAGCCGGGGAAACTATGGCTACACCTTC CASSRGNYGYTF
TRBD2 . TRBJ2-3 TRBV7-2 TGTGCCAGCAGCTTACAGCCTAGCGGGACCACAGATACGCAGTATTTT CASSLQPSGTTDTQYF
TRBD1 once TRBJ2-3 TRBV3-1/TRBV3-2 TGTGCCAGCAGCCAACTGGGACAGAGCACAGATACGCAGTATTTT CASSQLGQSTDTQYF
TRBD2 once TRBJ2-1 TRBV13 TGTGCCAGCAGCCTCCTAACTAGCGACTATGGTGAGCAGTTCTTC CASSLLTSDYGEQFF
TRBD2 . TRBJ2-2 TRBV18 TGTGCCAGCTCACGCCTGACTAGCGGGGGGCCGAACACCGGGGAGCTGTTTTTT CASSRLTSGGPNTGELFF
. . TRBJ1-5 TRBV6-5 TGTGCCAGCACCGCAACCAAGGGGAATCAGCCCCAGCATTTT CASTATKGNQPQHF
. . TRBJ1-5 TRBV6-5 TGTGCCAGCAGTTACGGGCAGGGTAGGAATCAGCCCCAGCATTTT CASSYGQGRNQPQHF